This TCR beta chain is from a study of cytomegalovirus exposure and HLA in healthy donors. Findings and limits, study-wide: It is likely that the observed cluster of highly shared sequence variants was a sequencing artifact. Presence/absence results assume similar sequencing depth per donor, which may not hold.

Germline V lookup: CDR1 MGHRA, CDR2 YSYEKL. Trimming shortened V by 3 bases and J by 5 bases, and 22 bases separated the two germline ends. This CDR3 is built from 17 residues. The study ran its PCR with 60 Vbeta and 13 Jbeta primers. The assay was immunoSEQ multiplex PCR, and TCRdb's table has in-frame clones only and misses some. The sample lists about 200,000 clones, 82% occurring once. In nominal health when sampled, donors likely had unrecorded immune exposures nonetheless. Worth noting for this clone: Its antigen is unknown.

The receptor's source is a middle-aged woman in good health and CMV-seronegative. The material sequenced was PBMCs. This chain connects TRBV4-1 to TRBJ1-1; TRBD1 might be the D (5 bases). CDR3: CASSHPLRQGVRTEAFF. CDR3 nucleotides: TGCGCCAGCAGCCATCCCCTACGTCAAGGGGTCCGGACTGAAGCTTTCTTT.